This T cell receptor beta chain was sequenced during a study of T cell responses to AZD1222 COVID-19 vaccine. The CDR3 covers 13 residues. V gave up 7 bases and J gave up 5 bases; unmatched junction bases: 9. Looked up from germline, CDR1 is SQVTM and CDR2 is ANQGSEA. Sequenced by immunoSEQ multiplex PCR; TCRdb stores in-frame clones only, minus some. The table has around 120,000 clones, roughly 89% seen once. This clonotype originated in an adult who received the AZD1222 COVID-19 vaccine. The input for sequencing was peripheral blood, taken 28 days after the second AZD1222 dose. This chain uses TRBV29-1 with TRBJ2-7, with 9 bases aligning to TRBD2. This chain's CDR3 is CSAQFSGRDEQYF. The CDR3 DNA reads TGCAGCGCCCAGTTTAGCGGGAGAGACGAGCAGTACTTC.